This TCR beta chain derives from a study of control samples from healthy donors and cancer patients. The protocol was immunoSEQ multiplex PCR, while the TCRdb copy is restricted to in-frame clones and leaves out a portion. The sample lists roughly 100,000 clones, around 88% occurring once. The specimen sequenced was PBMCs. The source of this sequence is a man aged 55 to 70 with lung cancer.

CDR3 sequence reads: CASSEETGGNTEAFF. CDR3 DNA: TGTGCCAGCAGCGAAGAGACTGGGGGGAACACTGAAGCTTTCTTT. This chain uses TRBV9 with TRBJ1-1; TRBD1 is a possible D gene (5 bases). The CDR3 contains 15 residues. Germline CDR1 is SGDLS and CDR2 is YYNGEE. Trimming took 3 bases from V and 1 from J, leaving 13 bases between them.